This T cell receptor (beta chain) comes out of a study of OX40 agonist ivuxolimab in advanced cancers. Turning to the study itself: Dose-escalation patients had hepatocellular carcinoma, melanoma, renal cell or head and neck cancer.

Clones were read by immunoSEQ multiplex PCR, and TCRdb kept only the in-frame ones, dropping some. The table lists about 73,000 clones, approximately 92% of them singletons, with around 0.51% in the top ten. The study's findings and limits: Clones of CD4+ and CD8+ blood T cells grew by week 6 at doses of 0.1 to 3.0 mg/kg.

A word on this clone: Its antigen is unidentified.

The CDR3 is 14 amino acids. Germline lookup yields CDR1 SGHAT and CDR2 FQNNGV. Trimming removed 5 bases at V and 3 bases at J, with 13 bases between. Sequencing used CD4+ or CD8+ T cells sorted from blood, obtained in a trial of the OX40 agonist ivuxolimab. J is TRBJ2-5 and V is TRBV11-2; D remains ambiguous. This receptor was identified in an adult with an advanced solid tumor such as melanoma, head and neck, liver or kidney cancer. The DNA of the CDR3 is TGTGCCAGCAGCCCTTCGGTGGGGAAAGAGACCCAGTACTTC. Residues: CASSPSVGKETQYF.